Following are 32 T cell receptor beta chains from one sample sequenced in a study of OX40 agonist ivuxolimab in advanced cancers. Repertoires were generated with immunoSEQ multiplex PCR, while TCRdb's copy carries only in-frame clones and drops some. The repertoire consists of 100,000 or so clones, with approximately 94% occurring once and the leading ten covering about 0.19%. The material sequenced was CD4+ or CD8+ T cells sorted from blood, taken in a trial of the OX40 agonist ivuxolimab. The receptors stem from an adult with an advanced solid tumor such as melanoma, head and neck, liver or kidney cancer.

This rearrangement joins TRBV6-6 to TRBJ1-1; no definite D call. The CDR3 spans 13 residues. The germline V and J ends were trimmed by 4 bases and 0 bases, with 6 bases remaining between them. From germline, CDR1 is MNHNY and CDR2 SVGAGI (reference sequence). The CDR3 region has the DNA TGTGCCAGCAGTTCCCATATGAACACTGAAGCTTTCTTT. Residues: CASSSHMNTEAFF.

The chain employs TRBV4-3 and TRBJ2-1; 7 bases line up with TRBD2. In germline, CDR1 is LGHNA, CDR2 YSLEER. This CDR3 is 16 amino acids long. The trim removed 4 bases at V and 7 bases at J, leaving 13 bases unmatched. The CDR3 DNA is TGCGCCAGCAGCCGCTCGGGGGGACCGTTTAGGAATGAGCAGTTCTTC. This translates into CASSRSGGPFRNEQFF.

J is TRBJ1-1 and V is TRBV6-1, with D perhaps matching TRBD1 (6 bases). The V end was cut by 5 bases, the J end by 4 bases, with 11 bases between. The CDR3 is made up of 13 amino acids. Germline V gene data show CDR1 as MNHNS and CDR2 as SASEGT. In DNA, the CDR3 is TGTGCCAGCAGTTGGACAGCCCTCACTGAAGCTTTCTTT. This encodes CASSWTALTEAFF.

This sequence joins TRBV5-1 and TRBJ2-5, with 8 bases lining up with TRBD2. Germline CDR1 reads SGHRS; CDR2 reads YFSETQ. The CDR3 is 15 amino acids. Unmatched junction bases numbered 10, after V lost 4 bases and J lost 5 bases. This CDR3 reads CASSPTSGAGETQYF. The CDR3 DNA sequence: TGCGCCAGCAGCCCAACTAGCGGTGCCGGGGAGACCCAGTACTTC.

The chain is built from TRBV19 and TRBJ2-7; unclear D gene. The germline V gene encodes CDR1 LNHDA and CDR2 SQIVND (reference sequence). The V gene lost 6 bases and the J gene lost 6 bases, with 15 bases spanning the gap. The CDR3 is 13 residues long. The CDR3 protein is CASSSSVFGEQYF. The DNA of the CDR3 is TGTGCCAGTAGCTCGTCAGTGTTCGGCGAGCAGTACTTC. Variable domain in full (rest from reference TRBV19 and TRBJ2-7): DGGITQSPKYLFRKEGQNVTLSCEQNLNHDAMYWYRQDPGQGLRLIYYSQIVNDFQKGDIAEGYSVSREKKESFPLTVTSAQKNPTAFYLCASSSSVFGEQYFGPGTRLTVT.

As for this clone: Its ends do not fully match the called genes, so a read error is possible. The chain carries TRBV18 and TRBJ1-1; the D gene is possibly TRBD1 (6 bases). Germline loops: CDR1 KGHSH, CDR2 LQKENI. CDR3 length equals 14 residues. CDR3 in amino acids: CASSLAQGNAEAFF. CDR3 DNA sequence: TGTGCCAGCTCACTAGCTCAGGGGAACGCTGAAGCTTTCTTT.

The chain recombines TRBV7-9 with TRBJ1-2, with 7 bases matching TRBD1. Germline CDR1 and CDR2: SEHNR and FQNEAQ (reference sequence). The CDR3 has 14 amino acids. With 6 bases clipped from V and 4 bases from J, the junction kept 8 bases outside the gene matches. CDR3 in amino acids: CASRNNRDSYGYTF. CDR3 in DNA: TGTGCCAGCAGAAATAACCGGGACAGCTATGGCTACACCTTC.

V is TRBV10-3 and J is TRBJ1-2; D is uncertain. Germline assignment: CDR1 ENHRY and CDR2 SYGVKD. The CDR3 extends over 13 amino acids. The ends were cut back, 4 bases at V and 2 bases at J, with 8 bases in the middle. The CDR3 region has the DNA TGTGCCATCAGTGTCAGCCAGAACTATGGCTACACCTTC. Its protein product is CAISVSQNYGYTF.

V is TRBV19 and J is TRBJ1-4, with no clear D. This CDR3 is 14 amino acids long. V was pared by 4 bases and J by 0 bases, with 6 bases between. Germline CDR1 reads LNHDA; CDR2 reads SQIVND (reference sequence). This CDR3 reads CASSTVPTNEKLFF. The CDR3 coding sequence is TGTGCCAGTAGTACAGTTCCAACTAATGAAAAACTGTTTTTT.

The chain has TRBV19 and TRBJ2-1; D may match TRBD1 or TRBD2 (7 bases each). V was clipped by 5 bases and J by 4 bases, with 15 bases between them. The CDR3 runs 15 residues. Germline values: CDR1 LNHDA, CDR2 SQIVND (reference sequence). DNA for the CDR3: TGTGCCAGTAGTCCGACCCAGGGGGGGTACAATGAGCAGTTCTTC. This gives the protein CASSPTQGGYNEQFF. Filled out from reference TRBV19 and TRBJ2-1, the complete variable domain reads DGGITQSPKYLFRKEGQNVTLSCEQNLNHDAMYWYRQDPGQGLRLIYYSQIVNDFQKGDIAEGYSVSREKKESFPLTVTSAQKNPTAFYLCASSPTQGGYNEQFFGPGTRLTVL.

In its sample, this clone was seen once. The same CDR3 can be traced to other DNA sequences in this sample. This chain links TRBV7-2 with TRBJ2-3, with D possibly matching TRBD2 (7 bases). Germline V gene data show CDR1 as SGHTA and CDR2 as FQGNSA. V shed 5 bases and J shed 1 base, with 10 bases lying between them. This CDR3 contains 14 residues. The chain's CDR3 is CASSRGGGTDTQYF. CDR3 in DNA: TGTGCCAGCAGCCGAGGGGGGGGCACAGATACGCAGTATTTT.

The rearrangement joins TRBV11-2 to TRBJ2-7, with 8 nucleotides matching TRBD2. The CDR3 length is 17 residues. The germline V gene encodes CDR1 SGHAT and CDR2 FQNNGV. V lost 3 bases to trimming and J lost 0 bases; unmatched junction nucleotides: 10. CDR3 bases: TGTGCCAGCAGCTTCCCGAGGGTAGCGGGAACCTCCTACGAGCAGTACTTC. This translates into CASSFPRVAGTSYEQYF.

The CDR3 coding sequence is TGTGCCACCCCGGATCCCAGCGATGGCTACACCTTC. Protein product: CATPDPSDGYTF. The rearrangement links TRBV7-2 to TRBJ1-2; the D is unclear. Trimming took 10 bases from V and 6 from J, leaving 15 bases between them. The CDR3 spans 12 residues. Germline CDR1 and CDR2: SGHTA and FQGNSA.

The chain uses TRBV9 and TRBJ1-2; unclear D gene. The CDR3 contains 12 residues. Germline assignment: CDR1 SGDLS and CDR2 YYNGEE. V was trimmed by 0 bases and J by 7 bases, leaving 7 bases between them. CDR3 region: CASSVAAGGYTF. The CDR3, as DNA: TGTGCCAGCAGCGTAGCCGCTGGTGGCTACACCTTC.

The rearrangement joins TRBV29-1 to TRBJ2-6; D may match TRBD1 or TRBD2 (5 bases each). Germline V gene data show CDR1 as SQVTM and CDR2 as ANQGSEA. The CDR3 sequence is 11 residues long. Trimming took off 2 bases at V and 13 bases at J, with 9 bases between the two ends. In DNA form, the CDR3 reads TGCAGCGTTGAACGGGGCCGGGTCCTGACTTTC. It is translated as CSVERGRVLTF.

A single count supports this clone. J is TRBJ2-5 and V is TRBV27, with TRBD2 identical over 9 bases. CDR3 size: 15 residues. The ends lost 3 bases at V and 2 bases at J; junction bases unmatched: 4. Germline V gene sequence: CDR1 MNHEY, CDR2 SMNVEV (reference sequence). CDR3 protein: CASSFKRGVQETQYF. DNA of the CDR3: TGTGCCAGCAGTTTCAAGCGGGGGGTACAAGAGACCCAGTACTTC.

The rearrangement links TRBV5-4 to TRBJ1-4; D call uncertain. The CDR3 extends over 14 amino acids. Between the trimmed V and J ends, which lost 4 bases and 5 bases, there was a span of 12 bases. Germline V gene sequence: CDR1 SGHNT, CDR2 YYREEE (reference sequence). The CDR3 spells CASSHQTQNEKLFF. The CDR3 DNA reads as TGTGCCAGCAGCCATCAGACACAGAATGAAAAACTGTTTTTT.

V and J are TRBV7-2 and TRBJ1-1; D not certain. Trimming cost V 0 bases and J 1 base, with 6 bases left between them. Germline lookup yields CDR1 SGHTA and CDR2 FQGNSA. This CDR3 has 14 amino acids. Here the CDR3 DNA reads TGTGCCAGCAGCTTAGCGCCAGCGAACACTGAAGCTTTCTTT. Translated: CASSLAPANTEAFF.

CDR3 residues: CASSPETGTGNTIYF. CDR3 DNA: TGTGCCAGCAGCCCCGAGACAGGGACTGGAAACACCATATATTTT. The chain carries TRBV7-9 and TRBJ1-3, with 7 bases lining up with TRBD1. CDR1 SEHNR and CDR2 FQNEAQ come from the germline V gene (reference sequence). The CDR3 contains 15 residues. V shed 5 bases and J 2 bases; nucleotides not matched to a gene: 6.

The chain recombines TRBV4-3 with TRBJ1-2, with D perhaps matching TRBD1 (5 bases). The CDR3 has 16 amino acids. Looked up from germline, CDR1 is LGHNA and CDR2 is YSLEER. V lost 0 bases and J 2 bases, leaving 13 bases between the germline ends. The CDR3 region is CASSQDLSPGNYGYTF. In DNA, the CDR3 is TGCGCCAGCAGCCAAGATCTCTCCCCAGGGAACTATGGCTACACCTTC.

On this clone: This sample includes further DNA sequences coding for the same CDR3. The chain links TRBV18 to TRBJ1-5, with a possible D match to TRBD1 (5 bases). Germline V lookup: CDR1 KGHSH, CDR2 LQKENI. Trimming took 3 bases from V and 5 from J, leaving 8 bases between them. This CDR3 spans 13 amino acids. This chain's CDR3 is CASSPGRDQPQHF. The CDR3 nucleotides read TGTGCCAGCTCACCGGGACGGGATCAGCCCCAGCATTTT. Variable domain in full (rest from reference TRBV18 and TRBJ1-5): NAGVMQNPRHLVRRRGQEARLRCSPMKGHSHVYWYRQLPEEGLKFMVYLQKENIIDESGMPKERFSAEFPKEGPSILRIQQVVRGDSAAYFCASSPGRDQPQHFGDGTRLSIL.

The gene calls are TRBV10-1 and TRBJ2-3; possibly TRBD2 for D (5 bases). The CDR3 totals 14 residues. Trimming shortened V by 0 bases and J by 4 bases, and 8 bases separated the two germline ends. Germline CDR1 and CDR2: WNHNN and SYGVQD (reference sequence). Here the CDR3 reads CASSESGVSDTQYF. CDR3 nucleotides: TGCGCCAGCAGTGAGTCGGGAGTCTCAGATACGCAGTATTTT.

This chain connects TRBV7-3 to TRBJ1-2; D is perhaps TRBD1 (5 bases). Trimming took 5 bases from V and 8 from J, leaving 24 bases between them. Germline assignment: CDR1 SGHTA and CDR2 FQGTGA. This CDR3 comprises 16 residues. DNA for the CDR3: TGTGCCAGCAGCCCTAGTATTGGGCAGGGCCATGGAGGCTACACCTTC. Protein product: CASSPSIGQGHGGYTF. The full variable domain, with the rest looked up from reference TRBV7-3 and TRBJ1-2, is GAGVSQTPSNKVTEKGKYVELRCDPISGHTALYWYRQSLGQGPEFLIYFQGTGAADDSGLPNDRFFAVRPEGSVSTLKIQRTERGDSAVYLCASSPSIGQGHGGYTFGSGTRLTVV.

This rearrangement joins TRBV5-1 to TRBJ1-1; 7 bases align to TRBD1. V shed 2 bases, J shed 4 bases, and the junction held 8 bases outside the gene matches. CDR3 length: 15 amino acids. The germline CDR1 and CDR2 sequences are SGHRS and YFSETQ. CDR3 coding DNA: TGCGCCAGCAGCTTACTAACAGGGGCAGGCACTGAAGCTTTCTTT. As protein: CASSLLTGAGTEAFF.

The gene calls are TRBV4-3 and TRBJ2-1; possible D gene TRBD1, 5 bases. The CDR3 length is 13 residues. V was trimmed by 1 base and J by 9 bases, leaving 10 bases between them. In germline, CDR1 is LGHNA, CDR2 YSLEER. CDR3 sequence (DNA): TGCGCCAGCAGCCAAGGATGGGGCGGTGAGCAGTTCTTC. Protein: CASSQGWGGEQFF.

The gene calls are TRBV6-6 and TRBJ1-2; 7 bases are a match to TRBD1. The germline CDR1 and CDR2 sequences are MNHNY and SVGAGI (reference sequence). The CDR3 loop spans 14 amino acids. V dropped 5 bases and J dropped 5; count of bases not matched to a gene: 8. The CDR3 bases are TGTGCCAGCAGTGCCGGACAGGCCCTTTATGGCTACACCTTC. Protein product: CASSAGQALYGYTF.

The chain recombines TRBV28 with TRBJ2-7; D unclear. V was shortened by 6 bases and J by 6 bases, with 12 bases between the two germline ends. This CDR3 region has 12 residues. Germline V gives CDR1 MDHEN, CDR2 SYDVKM. The CDR3 sequence is CASSPLVSEQYF. The CDR3 coding sequence is TGTGCCAGCAGCCCGCTTGTCAGCGAGCAGTACTTC.

The CDR3 DNA reads as TGTGCCACGCGGAAAAGGACAGCTAATGAAAAACTGTTTTTT. Translating it yields CATRKRTANEKLFF. This chain uses TRBV6-6 with TRBJ1-4, with D possibly being TRBD1 (6 bases). Looked up from germline, CDR1 is MNHNY and CDR2 is SVGAGI (reference sequence). CDR3 length: 14 amino acids. V gave up 10 bases and J gave up 3 bases, with 15 bases separating them.

V is TRBV6-5 and J is TRBJ1-1; D is perhaps TRBD1 (5 bases). Germline CDR1 is MNHEY and CDR2 is SVGAGI. The CDR3 consists of 13 residues. With 7 bases removed from V and 4 bases from J, the gap between germline ends came to 13 bases. CDR3 residues: CASTPSGGTEAFF. The CDR3 bases are TGTGCCAGCACCCCGAGCGGGGGCACTGAAGCTTTCTTT.

The V gene is TRBV7-2, the J gene TRBJ2-3, with 8 bases fitting TRBD1. Germline CDR1 is SGHTA and CDR2 is FQGNSA. CDR3 length: 14 amino acids. The trim removed 5 bases at V and 4 bases at J, leaving 5 bases unmatched. The CDR3 here is CASSPGQGSDTQYF. CDR3 bases: TGTGCCAGCAGCCCAGGACAGGGCTCAGATACGCAGTATTTT.

V is TRBV28 and J is TRBJ2-2, with D perhaps TRBD1 (5 bases). Germline CDR1 is MDHEN and CDR2 is SYDVKM. The CDR3 covers 14 residues. V was shortened by 4 bases and J by 5 bases, with 11 bases between the two germline ends. CDR3 residues: CASSSGQTTGELFF. In DNA, the CDR3 is TGTGCCAGCAGTTCTGGACAAACAACCGGGGAGCTGTTTTTT.

The genes are TRBV28 and TRBJ2-1, with D maybe TRBD1 (5 bases). CDR1 is MDHEN and CDR2 is SYDVKM in the germline V gene. Between the trimmed V and J ends, which lost 5 bases and 9 bases, there was a span of 14 bases. The CDR3 runs to 13 residues. In DNA, the CDR3 is TGTGCCAGCAGTCCACTCCCAGGGATTGAGCAGTTCTTC. Protein product: CASSPLPGIEQFF. Full variable domain (missing parts from reference TRBV28 and TRBJ2-1): DVKVTQSSRYLVKRTGEKVFLECVQDMDHENMFWYRQDPGLGLRLIYFSYDVKMKEKGDIPEGYSVSREKKERFSLILESASTNQTSMYLCASSPLPGIEQFFGPGTRLTVL.